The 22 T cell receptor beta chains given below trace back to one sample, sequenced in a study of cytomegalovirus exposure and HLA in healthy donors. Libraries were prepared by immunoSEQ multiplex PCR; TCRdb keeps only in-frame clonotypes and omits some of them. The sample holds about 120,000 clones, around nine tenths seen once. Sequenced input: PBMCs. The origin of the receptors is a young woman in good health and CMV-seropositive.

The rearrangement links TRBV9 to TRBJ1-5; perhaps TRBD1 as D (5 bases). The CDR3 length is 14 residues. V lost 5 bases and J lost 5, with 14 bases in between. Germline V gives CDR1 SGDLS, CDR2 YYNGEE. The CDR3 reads CASSREGLDQPQHF. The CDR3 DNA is TGTGCCAGCAGTCGAGAGGGACTTGATCAGCCCCAGCATTTT.

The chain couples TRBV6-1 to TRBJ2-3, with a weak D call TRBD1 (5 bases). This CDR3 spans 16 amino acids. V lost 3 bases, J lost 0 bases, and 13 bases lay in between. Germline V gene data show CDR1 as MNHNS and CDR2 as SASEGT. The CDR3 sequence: CASSDPTADSTDTQYF. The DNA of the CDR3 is TGTGCCAGCAGTGACCCGACAGCCGATAGCACAGATACGCAGTATTTT.

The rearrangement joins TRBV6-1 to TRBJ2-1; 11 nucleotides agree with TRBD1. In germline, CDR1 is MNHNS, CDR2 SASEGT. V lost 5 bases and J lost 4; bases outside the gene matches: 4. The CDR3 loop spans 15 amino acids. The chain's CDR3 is CASSSDRGPYNEQFF. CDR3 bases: TGTGCCAGCAGTTCGGACAGGGGGCCATACAATGAGCAGTTCTTC.

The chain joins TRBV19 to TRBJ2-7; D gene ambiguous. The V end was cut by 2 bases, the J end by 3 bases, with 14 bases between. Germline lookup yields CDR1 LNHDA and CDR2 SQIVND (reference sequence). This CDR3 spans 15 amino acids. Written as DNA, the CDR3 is TGTGCCAGTAGTATAACAAGTGCCGCAAACTACGAGCAGTACTTC. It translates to CASSITSAANYEQYF.

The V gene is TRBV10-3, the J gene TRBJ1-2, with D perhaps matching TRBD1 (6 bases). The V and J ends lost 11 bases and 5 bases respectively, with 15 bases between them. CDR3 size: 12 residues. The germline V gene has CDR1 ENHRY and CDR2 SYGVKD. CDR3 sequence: CASRQDKYGYTF. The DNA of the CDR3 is TGTGCCTCCAGACAGGACAAGTATGGCTACACCTTC.

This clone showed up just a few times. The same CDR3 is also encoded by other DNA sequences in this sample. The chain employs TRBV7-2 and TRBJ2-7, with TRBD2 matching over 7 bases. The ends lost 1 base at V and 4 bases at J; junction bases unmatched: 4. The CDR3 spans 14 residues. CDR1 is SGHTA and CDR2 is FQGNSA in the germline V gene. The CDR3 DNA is TGTGCCAGCAGCTTAGTGGGGGGAGGGTACGAGCAGTACTTC. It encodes CASSLVGGGYEQYF.

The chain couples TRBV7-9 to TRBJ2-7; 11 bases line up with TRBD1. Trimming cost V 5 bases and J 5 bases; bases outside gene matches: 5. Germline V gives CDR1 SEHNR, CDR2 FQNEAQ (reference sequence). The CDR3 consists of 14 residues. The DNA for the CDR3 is TGTGCCAGCAGCATCTGGACAGGGGGCGACGAGCAGTACTTC. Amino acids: CASSIWTGGDEQYF.

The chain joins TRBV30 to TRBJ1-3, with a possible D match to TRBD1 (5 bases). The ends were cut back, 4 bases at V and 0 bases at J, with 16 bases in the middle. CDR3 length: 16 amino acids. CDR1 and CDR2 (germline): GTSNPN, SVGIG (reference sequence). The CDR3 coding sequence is TGTGCCTGGAATCGTTTGGGGCGGAGCTCTGGAAACACCATATATTTT. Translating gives CAWNRLGRSSGNTIYF.

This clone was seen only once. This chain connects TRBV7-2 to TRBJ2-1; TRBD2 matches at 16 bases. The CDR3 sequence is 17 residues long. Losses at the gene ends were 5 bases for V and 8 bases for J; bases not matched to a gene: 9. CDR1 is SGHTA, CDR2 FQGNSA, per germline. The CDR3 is CASSIGTSGRAVDEQFF. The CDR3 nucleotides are TGTGCCAGCAGCATCGGGACTAGCGGGAGGGCCGTAGATGAGCAGTTCTTC.

This CDR3 is CASSYGQGAYEQYF. In DNA, the CDR3 is TGTGCCAGCAGTTACGGCCAGGGGGCTTACGAGCAGTACTTC. The chain recombines TRBV6-5 with TRBJ2-7; 8 nucleotides align to TRBD1. Germline V gene sequence: CDR1 MNHEY, CDR2 SVGAGI. The CDR3 runs 14 residues. The ends lost 2 bases at V and 4 bases at J; junction bases unmatched: 4.

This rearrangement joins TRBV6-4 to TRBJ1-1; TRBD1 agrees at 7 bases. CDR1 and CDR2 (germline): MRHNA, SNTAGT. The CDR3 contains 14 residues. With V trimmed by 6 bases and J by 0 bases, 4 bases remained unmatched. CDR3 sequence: CASRETGLNTEAFF. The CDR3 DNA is TGTGCCAGCAGGGAGACAGGGTTGAACACTGAAGCTTTCTTT.

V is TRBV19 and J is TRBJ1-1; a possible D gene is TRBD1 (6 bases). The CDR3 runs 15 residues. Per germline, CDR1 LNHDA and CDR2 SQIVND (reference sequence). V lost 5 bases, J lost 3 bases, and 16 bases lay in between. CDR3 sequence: CASSATGHLDTEAFF. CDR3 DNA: TGTGCCAGTAGTGCCACGGGACACCTGGACACTGAAGCTTTCTTT.

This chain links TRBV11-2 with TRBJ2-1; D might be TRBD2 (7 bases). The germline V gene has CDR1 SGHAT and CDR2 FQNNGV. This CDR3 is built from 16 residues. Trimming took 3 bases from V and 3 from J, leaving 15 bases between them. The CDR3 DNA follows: TGTGCCAGCAGCTTCGGAGGGGGGGGCGGCTACAATGAGCAGTTCTTC. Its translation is CASSFGGGGGYNEQFF.

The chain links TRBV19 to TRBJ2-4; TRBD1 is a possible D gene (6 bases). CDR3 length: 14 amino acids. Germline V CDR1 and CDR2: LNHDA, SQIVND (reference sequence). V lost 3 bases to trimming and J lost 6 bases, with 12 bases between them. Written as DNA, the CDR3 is TGTGCCAGTAGTATCGGGACACCTGGAAACATTCAGTACTTC. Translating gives CASSIGTPGNIQYF. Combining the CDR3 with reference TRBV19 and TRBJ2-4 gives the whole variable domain DGGITQSPKYLFRKEGQNVTLSCEQNLNHDAMYWYRQDPGQGLRLIYYSQIVNDFQKGDIAEGYSVSREKKESFPLTVTSAQKNPTAFYLCASSIGTPGNIQYFGAGTRLSVL.

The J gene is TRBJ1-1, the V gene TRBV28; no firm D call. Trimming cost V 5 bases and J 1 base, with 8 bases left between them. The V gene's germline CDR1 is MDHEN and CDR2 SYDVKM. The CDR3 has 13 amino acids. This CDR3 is CASSINRNTEAFF. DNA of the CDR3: TGTGCCAGCAGTATAAACAGGAACACTGAAGCTTTCTTT.

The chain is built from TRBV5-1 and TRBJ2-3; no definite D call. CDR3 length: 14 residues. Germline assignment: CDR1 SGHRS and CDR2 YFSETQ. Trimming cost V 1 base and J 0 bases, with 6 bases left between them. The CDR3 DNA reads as TGCGCCAGCAGCTTGCAGGCAAGCACAGATACGCAGTATTTT. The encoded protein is CASSLQASTDTQYF.

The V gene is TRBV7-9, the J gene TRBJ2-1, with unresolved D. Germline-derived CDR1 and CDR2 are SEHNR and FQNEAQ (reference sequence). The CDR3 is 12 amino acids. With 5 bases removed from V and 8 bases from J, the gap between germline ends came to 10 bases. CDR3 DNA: TGTGCCAGCAGCCCACGGGTCGATGAGCAGTTCTTC. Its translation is CASSPRVDEQFF.

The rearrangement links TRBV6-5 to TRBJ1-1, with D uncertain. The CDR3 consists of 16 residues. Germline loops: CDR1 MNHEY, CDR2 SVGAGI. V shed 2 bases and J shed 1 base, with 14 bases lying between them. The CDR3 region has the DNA TGTGCCAGCAGTTACCCCGGAGCGCGGGGGAACACTGAAGCTTTCTTT. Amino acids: CASSYPGARGNTEAFF.

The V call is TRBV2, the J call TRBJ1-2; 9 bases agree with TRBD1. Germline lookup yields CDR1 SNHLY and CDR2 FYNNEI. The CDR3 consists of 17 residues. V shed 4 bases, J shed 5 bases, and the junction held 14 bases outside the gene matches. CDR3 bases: TGTGCCAGCAGTGCTCGAAGACAGGGGGGGACTACGTATGGCTACACCTTC. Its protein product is CASSARRQGGTTYGYTF.

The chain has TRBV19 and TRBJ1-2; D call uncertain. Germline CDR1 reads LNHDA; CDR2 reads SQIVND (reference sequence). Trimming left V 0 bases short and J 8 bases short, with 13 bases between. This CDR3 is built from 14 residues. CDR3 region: CASSIDGRTGGYTF. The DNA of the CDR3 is TGTGCCAGTAGTATAGACGGACGGACGGGAGGCTACACCTTC.

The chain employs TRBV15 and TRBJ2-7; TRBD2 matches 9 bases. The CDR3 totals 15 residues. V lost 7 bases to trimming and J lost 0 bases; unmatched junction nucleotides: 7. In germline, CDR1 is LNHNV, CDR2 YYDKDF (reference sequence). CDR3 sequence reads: CATTAGGKSSYEQYF. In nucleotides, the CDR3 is TGTGCCACCACAGCGGGGGGAAAGTCCTCCTACGAGCAGTACTTC.

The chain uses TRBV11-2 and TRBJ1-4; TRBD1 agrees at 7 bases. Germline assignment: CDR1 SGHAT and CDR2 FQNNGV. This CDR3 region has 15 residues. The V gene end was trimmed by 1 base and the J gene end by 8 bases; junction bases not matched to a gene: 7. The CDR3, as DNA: TGTGCCAGCAGCTTAGGAGACAGGGACCAAGAAAAACTGTTTTTT. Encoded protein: CASSLGDRDQEKLFF.